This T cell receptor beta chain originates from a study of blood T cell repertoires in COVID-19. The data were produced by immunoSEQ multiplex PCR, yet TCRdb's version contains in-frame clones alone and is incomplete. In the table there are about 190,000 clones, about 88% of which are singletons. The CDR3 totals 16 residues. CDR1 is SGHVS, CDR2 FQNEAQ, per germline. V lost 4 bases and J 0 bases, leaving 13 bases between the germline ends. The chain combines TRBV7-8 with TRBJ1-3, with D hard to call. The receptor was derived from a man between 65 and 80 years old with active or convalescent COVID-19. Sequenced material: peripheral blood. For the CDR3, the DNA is TGTGCCAGCAGCTCTACCGGGTTTTTCTCTGGAAACACCATATATTTT. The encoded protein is CASSSTGFFSGNTIYF.